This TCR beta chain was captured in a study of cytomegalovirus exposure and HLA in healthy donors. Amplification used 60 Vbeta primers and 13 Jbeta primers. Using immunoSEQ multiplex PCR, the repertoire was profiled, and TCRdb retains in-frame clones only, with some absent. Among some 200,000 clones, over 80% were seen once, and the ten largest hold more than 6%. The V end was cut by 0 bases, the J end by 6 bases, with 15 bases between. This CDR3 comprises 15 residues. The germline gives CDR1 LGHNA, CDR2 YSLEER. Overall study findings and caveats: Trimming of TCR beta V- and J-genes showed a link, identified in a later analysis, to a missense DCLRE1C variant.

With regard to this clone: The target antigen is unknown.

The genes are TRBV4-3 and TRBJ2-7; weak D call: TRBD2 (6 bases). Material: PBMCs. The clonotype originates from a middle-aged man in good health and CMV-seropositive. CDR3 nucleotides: TGCGCCAGCAGCCAAGATCGGGAGACTAGGGGCGAGCAGTACTTC. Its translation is CASSQDRETRGEQYF.